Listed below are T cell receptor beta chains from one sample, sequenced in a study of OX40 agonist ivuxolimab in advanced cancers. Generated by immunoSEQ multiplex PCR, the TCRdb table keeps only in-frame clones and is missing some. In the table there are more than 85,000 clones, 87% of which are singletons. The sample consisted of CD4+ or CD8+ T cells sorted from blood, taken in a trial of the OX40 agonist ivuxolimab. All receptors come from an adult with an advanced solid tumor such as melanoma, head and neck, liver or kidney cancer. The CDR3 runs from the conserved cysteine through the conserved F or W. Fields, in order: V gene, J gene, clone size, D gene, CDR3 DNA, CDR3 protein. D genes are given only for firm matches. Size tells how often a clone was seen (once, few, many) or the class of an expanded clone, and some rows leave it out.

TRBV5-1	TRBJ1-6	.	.	TGCGCCAGCAGCTTTGGCTGGGGCAATTCACCCCTCCACTTT	CASSFGWGNSPLHF
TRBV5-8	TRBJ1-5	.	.	TGTGCCAGCAGCTTAACGGGACGGATAAATCAGCCCCAGCATTTT	CASSLTGRINQPQHF
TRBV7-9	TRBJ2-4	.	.	TGTGCCAGCAGCTTAGACGGTAACATTCAGTACTTC	CASSLDGNIQYF
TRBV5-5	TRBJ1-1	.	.	TGTGCCAGTACGGACTTTGGAGGGCGCAACACTGAAGCTTTCTTT	CASTDFGGRNTEAFF
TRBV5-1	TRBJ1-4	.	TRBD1	TGCGCCAGCAGAAACCCATACCGGGACAGGGAAAATGAAAAACTGTTTTTT	CASRNPYRDRENEKLFF
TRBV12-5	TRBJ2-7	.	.	TGTGCTAGTGCCACAGGGACTGCCAGCTTCCGCGAGCAGTACTTC	CASATGTASFREQYF
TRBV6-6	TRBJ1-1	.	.	TGTGCCAGCAGCTCAATAGATAGGGTCACTGAAGCTTTCTTT	CASSSIDRVTEAFF
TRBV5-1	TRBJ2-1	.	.	TGCGCCAGCAGCGTGTGGTGGGGCGCGAGCTCCTACAATGAGCAGTTCTTC	CASSVWWGASSYNEQFF
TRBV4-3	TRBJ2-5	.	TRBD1	TGCGCCAGCAGCCAAGGTGGGACAGGGGCGCAAGAGACCCAGTACTTC	CASSQGGTGAQETQYF
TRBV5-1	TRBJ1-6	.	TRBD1	TGCGCCAGCAGCCCAGGGACAGGGGATAATTCACCCCTCCACTTT	CASSPGTGDNSPLHF
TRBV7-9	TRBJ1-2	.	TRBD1	TGTGCCAGCAGCTTAGATAGGATCGACAGGGGGTATGGCTACACCTTC	CASSLDRIDRGYGYTF
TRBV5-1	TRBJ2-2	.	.	TGCGCCAGCAGCTGGAGGGCAGATATGAACACCGGGGAGCTGTTTTTT	CASSWRADMNTGELFF
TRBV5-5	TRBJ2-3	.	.	TGTGCCAGCAGCCCTGACCGACCCCCAGATACGCAGTATTTT	CASSPDRPPDTQYF
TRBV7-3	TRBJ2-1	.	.	TGTGCCAGCAGCTTAGAGGTGGGCTCCTACAATGAGCAGTTCTTC	CASSLEVGSYNEQFF
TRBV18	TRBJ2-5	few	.	TGTGCCAGCTCACCAGGGCGGGAACAAGAGACCCAGTACTTC	CASSPGREQETQYF
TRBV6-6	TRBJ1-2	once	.	TGTGCCAGCAGTTACCCGATAGGGACTTCCTATGGCTACACCTTC	CASSYPIGTSYGYTF
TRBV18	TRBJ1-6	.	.	TGTGCCAGCTCACCCTCGGGTAATTCACCCCTCCACTTT	CASSPSGNSPLHF
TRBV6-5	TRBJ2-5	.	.	TGTGCCAGCAGGCCCCCGGGGGAAGAGACCCAGTACTTC	CASRPPGEETQYF
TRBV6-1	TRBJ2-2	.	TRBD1	TGTGCCAGCAGCCGGCCGGCAGGGGGCACCGGGGAGCTGTTTTTT	CASSRPAGGTGELFF
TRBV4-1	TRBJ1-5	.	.	TGCGCCAGCAGCCAAGAAGGGACTTTGAATCAGCCCCAGCATTTT	CASSQEGTLNQPQHF
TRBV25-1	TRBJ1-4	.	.	TGTGCCAGCAGTGAGGCACAGTATAATGAAAAACTGTTTTTT	CASSEAQYNEKLFF
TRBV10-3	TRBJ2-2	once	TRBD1	TGTGCCATCAGGGGAGACTTGGGGACAGGAGACACCGGGGAGCTGTTTTTT	CAIRGDLGTGDTGELFF
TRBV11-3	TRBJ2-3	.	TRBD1	TGTGCCAGCAGCGGGACAGGGGGCCCCACAGATACGCAGTATTTT	CASSGTGGPTDTQYF
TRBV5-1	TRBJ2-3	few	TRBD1	TGCGCCAGCAGCTTGGGGTGGACAGGGGCCGATACGCAGTATTTT	CASSLGWTGADTQYF
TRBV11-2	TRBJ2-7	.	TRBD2	TGTGCCAGCAGCTTCTTACGGACTAGTTACCACGAGCAGTACTTC	CASSFLRTSYHEQYF
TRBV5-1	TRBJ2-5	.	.	TGCGCCAGCAGCTTGGAAGGGTCTCTAGTGGGCCTTACTGTCGACTTAAGGGAGACCCAGTACTTC	CASSLEGSLVGLTVDLRETQYF
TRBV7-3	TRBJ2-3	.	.	TGTGCCAGCAGCTCAGCTAGCACAGATACGCAGTATTTT	CASSSASTDTQYF
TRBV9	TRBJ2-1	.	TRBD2	TGTGCCAGCAGCCCCACACCCGGGACTACCTACAATGAGCAGTTCTTC	CASSPTPGTTYNEQFF
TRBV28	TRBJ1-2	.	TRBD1	TGTGCCAGCGAGAGAGACAGGGGGGGAACGGGCTACACCTTC	CASERDRGGTGYTF
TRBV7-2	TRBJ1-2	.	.	TGTGCCAGCAGCTTAGCGACTGGTTCTGGCTACACCTTC	CASSLATGSGYTF
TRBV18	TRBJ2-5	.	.	TGTGCCAGCTCGCGGCGACTAGTGGGGACAGAAGAGACCCAGTACTTC	CASSRRLVGTEETQYF
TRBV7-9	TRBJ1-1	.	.	TGTGCCAGCAGCTTAGCTGGGACGTACGCTGAAGCTTTCTTT	CASSLAGTYAEAFF
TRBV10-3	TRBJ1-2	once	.	TGTGCCATCAGTGAGGGCCCGGCCTATGGCTACACCTTC	CAISEGPAYGYTF
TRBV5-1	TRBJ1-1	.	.	TGCGCCAGCAAGTCCGACACTGAAGCTTTCTTT	CASKSDTEAFF
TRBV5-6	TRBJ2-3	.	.	TGTGCCAGCAGCCTACAGGGTCCCGGGGGAGATACGCAGTATTTT	CASSLQGPGGDTQYF
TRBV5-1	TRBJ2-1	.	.	TGCGCCAGCAGCTTGTTCCCCCGCTCAGACGGAGAGCAGTTCTTC	CASSLFPRSDGEQFF
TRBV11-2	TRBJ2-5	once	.	TGTGCCAGCAGCCTAACGGGACAATTGGGAGGGACCCAGTACTTC	CASSLTGQLGGTQYF
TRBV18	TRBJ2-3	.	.	TGTGCCAGCTCACCGAATGGGGGGGCCATCGCAGATACGCAGTATTTT	CASSPNGGAIADTQYF
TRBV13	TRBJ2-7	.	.	TGTGCCAGCAGCTCAGCACGCTACGAGCAGTACTTC	CASSSARYEQYF
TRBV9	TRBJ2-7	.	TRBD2	TGTGCCAGCAGTCTATCCGGGACTAGCTCCATCTACGAGCAGTACTTC	CASSLSGTSSIYEQYF
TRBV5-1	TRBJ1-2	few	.	TGCGCCAGCAGCTTGGGATCTAACTATGGCTACACCTTC	CASSLGSNYGYTF
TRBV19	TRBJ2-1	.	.	TGTGCCAGTAGTCCCCCAGACGTTGAGCAGTTCTTC	CASSPPDVEQFF
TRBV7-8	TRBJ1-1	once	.	TGTGCCAGCAGCTTAGTAGGGGAGCACACTGAAGCTTTCTTT	CASSLVGEHTEAFF
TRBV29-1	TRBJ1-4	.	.	TGCAGCGTCGGAATAGGGGGGGTTCTTGAAAAACTGTTTTTT	CSVGIGGVLEKLFF
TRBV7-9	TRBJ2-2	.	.	TGTGCCAGCAGCTTAGATATCGGGGAGCTGTTTTTT	CASSLDIGELFF
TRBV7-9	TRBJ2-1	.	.	TGTGCCAGCAGCTTAGTCCGCAGTGGTGAGCAGTTCTTC	CASSLVRSGEQFF
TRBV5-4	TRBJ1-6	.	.	TGTGCCAGCAGCCTGATCGGGGGGGGTATGGGTTCACCCCTCCACTTT	CASSLIGGGMGSPLHF
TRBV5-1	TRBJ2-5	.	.	TGCGCCAGCAGCGAGGCTAGTCATCAAGAGACCCAGTACTTC	CASSEASHQETQYF
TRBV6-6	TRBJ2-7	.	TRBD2	TGTGCCAGCAGCAAATACGGGGGGGCCCAGAACGAGCAGTACTTC	CASSKYGGAQNEQYF
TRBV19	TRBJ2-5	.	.	TGTGCCAGTAGTTTTGGACCGGGTTTGTGGGAAGAGACCCAGTACTTC	CASSFGPGLWEETQYF
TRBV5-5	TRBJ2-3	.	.	TGTGCCAGCAGCTTAACTGCCGGGGGTACGCAGTATTTT	CASSLTAGGTQYF
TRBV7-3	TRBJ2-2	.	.	TGTGCCAGCAGCTCAGGACTGGTTAGCGACACCGGGGAGCTGTTTTTT	CASSSGLVSDTGELFF
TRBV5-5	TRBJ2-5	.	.	TGTGCCAGCAGGAACCCTTACGAGACCCAGTACTTC	CASRNPYETQYF
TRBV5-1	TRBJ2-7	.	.	TGCGCCAGCAGCCAAACGCAGGAATTTTCCTACGAGCAGTACTTC	CASSQTQEFSYEQYF
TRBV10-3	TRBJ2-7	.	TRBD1	TGTGCCATCAGTGAGGGAACAGGGGGCTACGAGCAGTACTTC	CAISEGTGGYEQYF
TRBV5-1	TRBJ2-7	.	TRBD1	TGCGCCAGCAGCTTGGTGGCAGGGGGATCCTACGAGCAGTACTTC	CASSLVAGGSYEQYF
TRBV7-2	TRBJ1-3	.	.	TGTGCCAGCAGCTCCGGAGGGAGATCTGGAAACACCATATATTTT	CASSSGGRSGNTIYF
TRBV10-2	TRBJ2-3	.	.	TGCGCCAGCAGTGGAACTGCCAGGGGTACAGATACGCAGTATTTT	CASSGTARGTDTQYF
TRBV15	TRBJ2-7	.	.	TGTGCCACCAGTCGGGCCTTGAGCTCCTACGAGCAGTACTTC	CATSRALSSYEQYF
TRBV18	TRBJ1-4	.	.	TGTGCCAGCTCACCAGGCAGAATTGCAACTAATGAAAAACTGTTTTTT	CASSPGRIATNEKLFF